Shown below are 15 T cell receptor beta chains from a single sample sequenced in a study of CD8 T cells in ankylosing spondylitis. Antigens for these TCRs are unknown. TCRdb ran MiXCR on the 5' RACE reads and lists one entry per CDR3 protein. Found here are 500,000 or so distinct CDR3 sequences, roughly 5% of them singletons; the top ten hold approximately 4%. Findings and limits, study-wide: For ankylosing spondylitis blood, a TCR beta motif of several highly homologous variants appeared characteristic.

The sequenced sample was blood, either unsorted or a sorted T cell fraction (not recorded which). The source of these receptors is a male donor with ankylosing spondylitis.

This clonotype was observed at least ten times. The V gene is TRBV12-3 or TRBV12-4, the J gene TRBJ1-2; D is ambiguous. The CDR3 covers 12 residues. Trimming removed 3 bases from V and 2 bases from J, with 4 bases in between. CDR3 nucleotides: TGTGCCAGCAGTTTCCTAAACTATGGCTACACCTTC. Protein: CASSFLNYGYTF.

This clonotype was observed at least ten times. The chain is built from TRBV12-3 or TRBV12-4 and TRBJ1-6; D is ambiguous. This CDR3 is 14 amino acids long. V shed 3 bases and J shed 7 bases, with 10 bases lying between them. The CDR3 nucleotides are TGTGCCAGCAGTTTTGGGGTTGGAAATTCACCCCTCCACTTT. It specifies CASSFGVGNSPLHF.

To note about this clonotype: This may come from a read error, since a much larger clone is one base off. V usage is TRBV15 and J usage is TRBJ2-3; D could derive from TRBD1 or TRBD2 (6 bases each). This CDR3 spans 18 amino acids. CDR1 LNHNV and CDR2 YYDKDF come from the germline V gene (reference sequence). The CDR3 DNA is TGTGTCACCAGCAGTCCCAGAGGAAGGGGGGCCAGCACAGATACGCAGTATTTT. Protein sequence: CVTSSPRGRGASTDTQYF.

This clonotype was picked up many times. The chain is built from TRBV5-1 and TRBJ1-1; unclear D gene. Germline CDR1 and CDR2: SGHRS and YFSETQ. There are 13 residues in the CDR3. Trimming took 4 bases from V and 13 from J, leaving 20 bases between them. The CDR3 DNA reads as TGCGCCAGCAGCCCAGACCCGACGGCTTATGGTTTCTTT. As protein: CASSPDPTAYGFF.

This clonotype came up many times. As DNA, the CDR3 is TGCGCCAGCAGCTTGGCCGCGCCCGGGACGTCGGATTCACCCCTCCACTTT. This codes for CASSLAAPGTSDSPLHF. The chain links TRBV5-1 to TRBJ1-6; tentatively, D is TRBD1 (5 bases). This CDR3 comprises 17 residues. V was shortened by 0 bases and J by 8 bases, with 18 bases between the two germline ends. In germline, CDR1 is SGHRS, CDR2 YFSETQ.

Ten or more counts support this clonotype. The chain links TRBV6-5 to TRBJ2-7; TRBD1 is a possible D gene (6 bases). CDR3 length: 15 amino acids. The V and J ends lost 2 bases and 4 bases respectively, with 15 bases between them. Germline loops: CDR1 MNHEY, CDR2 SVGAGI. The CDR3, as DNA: TGTGCCAGCAGTTACGCTCAGGGGCAACCATACGAGCAGTACTTC. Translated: CASSYAQGQPYEQYF.

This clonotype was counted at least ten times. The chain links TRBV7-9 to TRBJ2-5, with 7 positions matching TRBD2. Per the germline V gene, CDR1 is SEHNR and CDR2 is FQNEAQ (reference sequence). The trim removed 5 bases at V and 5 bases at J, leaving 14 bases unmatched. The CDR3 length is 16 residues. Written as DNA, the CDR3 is TGTGCCAGCAGCAAGCGGGACGCAAAAGCCGAGGAGACCCAGTACTTC. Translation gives CASSKRDAKAEETQYF.

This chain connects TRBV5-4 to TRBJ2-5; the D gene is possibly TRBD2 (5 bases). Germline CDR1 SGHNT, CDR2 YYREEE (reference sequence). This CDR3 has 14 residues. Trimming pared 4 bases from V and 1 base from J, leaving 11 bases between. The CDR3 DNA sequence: TGTGCCAGCAGCCCCGGGGTTATCCAAGAGACCCAGTACTTC. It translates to CASSPGVIQETQYF.

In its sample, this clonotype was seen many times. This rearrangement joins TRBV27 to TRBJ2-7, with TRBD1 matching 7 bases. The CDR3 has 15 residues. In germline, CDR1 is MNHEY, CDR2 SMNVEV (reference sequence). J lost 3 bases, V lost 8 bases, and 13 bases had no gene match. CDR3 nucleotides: TGTGCCAGCGGGCGACGACAGGGAGTCTTCTACGAGCAGTACTTC. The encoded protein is CASGRRQGVFYEQYF.

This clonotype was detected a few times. This CDR3 is CASSPLAGETDTQYF. The CDR3 DNA sequence: TGTGCCAGCAGTCCCCTGGCGGGGGAGACAGATACGCAGTATTTT. This chain uses TRBV27 with TRBJ2-3, with 7 bases fitting TRBD2. V gave up 5 bases and J gave up 3 bases; unmatched junction bases: 8. The CDR3 sequence is 15 residues long. The germline gives CDR1 MNHEY, CDR2 SMNVEV (reference sequence).

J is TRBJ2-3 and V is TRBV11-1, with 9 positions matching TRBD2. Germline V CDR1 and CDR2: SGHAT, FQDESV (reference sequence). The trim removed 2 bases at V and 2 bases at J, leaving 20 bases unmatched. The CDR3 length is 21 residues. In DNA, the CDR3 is TGTGCCAGCAGCTTATGGGCTCGGCGGGAGGGTCAAGTTAAGTCCACAGATACGCAGTATTTT. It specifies CASSLWARREGQVKSTDTQYF.

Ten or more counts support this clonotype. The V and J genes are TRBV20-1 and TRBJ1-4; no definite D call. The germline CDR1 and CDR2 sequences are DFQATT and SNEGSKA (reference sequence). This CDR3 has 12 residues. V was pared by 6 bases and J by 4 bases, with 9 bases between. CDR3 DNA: TGCAGTGCGGGCAGGCGTAATGAAAAACTGTTTTTT. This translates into CSAGRRNEKLFF.

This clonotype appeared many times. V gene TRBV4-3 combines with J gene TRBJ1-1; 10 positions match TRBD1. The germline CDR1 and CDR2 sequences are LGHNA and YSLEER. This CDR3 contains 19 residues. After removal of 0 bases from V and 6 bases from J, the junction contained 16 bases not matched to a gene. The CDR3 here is CASSQEITVTGGHTSEAFF. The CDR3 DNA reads TGCGCCAGCAGCCAAGAAATAACTGTGACAGGGGGCCATACATCTGAAGCTTTCTTT.

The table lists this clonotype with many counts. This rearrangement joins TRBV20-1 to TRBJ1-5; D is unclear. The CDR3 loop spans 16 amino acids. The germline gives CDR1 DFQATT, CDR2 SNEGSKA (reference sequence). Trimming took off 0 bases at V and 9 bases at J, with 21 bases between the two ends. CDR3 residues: CSARDRTLASAGPQHF. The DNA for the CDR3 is TGCAGTGCTAGAGATCGCACTCTCGCCTCTGCCGGGCCCCAGCATTTT.

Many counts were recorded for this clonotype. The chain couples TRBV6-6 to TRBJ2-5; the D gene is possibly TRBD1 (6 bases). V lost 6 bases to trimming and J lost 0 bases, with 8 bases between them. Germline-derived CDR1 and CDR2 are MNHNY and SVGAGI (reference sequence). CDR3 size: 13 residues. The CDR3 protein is CASRNRDQETQYF. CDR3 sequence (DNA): TGTGCCAGCAGAAACAGGGACCAAGAGACCCAGTACTTC.